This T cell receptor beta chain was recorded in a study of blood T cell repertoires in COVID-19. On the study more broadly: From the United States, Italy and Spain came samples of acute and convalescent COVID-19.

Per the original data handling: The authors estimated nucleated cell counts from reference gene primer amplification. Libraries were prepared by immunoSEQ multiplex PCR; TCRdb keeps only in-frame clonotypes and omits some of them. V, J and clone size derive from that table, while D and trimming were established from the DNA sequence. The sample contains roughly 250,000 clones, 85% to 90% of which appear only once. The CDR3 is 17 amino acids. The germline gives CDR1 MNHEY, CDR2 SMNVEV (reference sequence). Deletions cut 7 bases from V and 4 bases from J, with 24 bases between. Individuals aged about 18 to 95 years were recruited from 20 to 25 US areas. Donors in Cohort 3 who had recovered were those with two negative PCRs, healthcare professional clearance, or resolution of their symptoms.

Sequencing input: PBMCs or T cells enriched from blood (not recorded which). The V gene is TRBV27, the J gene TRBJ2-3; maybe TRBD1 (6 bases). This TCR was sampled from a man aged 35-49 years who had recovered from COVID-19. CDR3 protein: CASTALRDTPRSDTQYF. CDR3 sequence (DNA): TGTGCCAGCACCGCACTTCGGGACACCCCTAGGTCAGATACGCAGTATTTT.